These T cell receptor beta chains were read from a single sample in a study of blood T cell repertoires in COVID-19. TCRdb keeps only in-frame clones here, not all; method: immunoSEQ multiplex PCR. The data hold over 140,000 clones, with 75% to 85% observed a single time. Sequencing was carried out using peripheral blood. Source of these receptors: a woman older than 75 with active or convalescent COVID-19. Both conserved end residues are part of each CDR3. The order of the fields is J gene, clone size, V gene, D gene, CDR3 DNA, CDR3 protein. The D gene is left open where the match is weak. The size field is filled for only some rows; it gives once, few, many or a size class.

>TRBJ2-5|NA|TRBV5-1|TRBD2
TGCGCCAGCCGCCAAGAAGGGACTATACAAGAGACCCAGTACTTC
CASRQEGTIQETQYF
>TRBJ2-5|NA|TRBV6-1|NA
TGTGCCAGCAGTGAAGCCAGGCCAGCCGTCCGCGAAACCCAGTACTTC
CASSEARPAVRETQYF
>TRBJ1-3|once|TRBV6-2/TRBV6-3|NA
TGTGCCAGCAGTTTAACCGGGACAACTGGAAACACCATATATTTT
CASSLTGTTGNTIYF
>TRBJ2-7|NA|TRBV7-9|TRBD1
TGTGCCAGCACCCTGAACCAGGGGGCCGACGAGCAGTACTTC
CASTLNQGADEQYF
>TRBJ1-1|NA|TRBV30|NA
TGTGCCTGGTCCCCCCGGGGGGGCCGCACTGAAGCTTTCTTT
CAWSPRGGRTEAFF
>TRBJ1-2|NA|TRBV5-4|NA
TGTGCCAGCAGCCCGACAGTCAACTATGGCTACACCTTC
CASSPTVNYGYTF
>TRBJ2-1|NA|TRBV4-1|TRBD2
TGCGCCAGCAGCCGCCCTAGCGGGGGGGTAAAGGGTGAGCAGTTCTTC
CASSRPSGGVKGEQFF
>TRBJ2-1|NA|TRBV18|NA
TGTGCCAGCTCACCACCCGGGTCCGATGAGCAGTTCTTC
CASSPPGSDEQFF
>TRBJ1-6|NA|TRBV7-2|NA
TGTGCCAGCAGCTTAAACGGAGGGACCCTTAATTCACCCCTCCACTTT
CASSLNGGTLNSPLHF
>TRBJ1-5|NA|TRBV5-1|NA
TGCGCCAGCAGCTTAGGGGGTAGCAATCAGCCCCAGCATTTT
CASSLGGSNQPQHF
>TRBJ2-1|few|TRBV18|TRBD1
TGTGCCAGCTCATGGACAGGGGGCACCTACAATGAGCAGTTCTTC
CASSWTGGTYNEQFF
>TRBJ2-1|NA|TRBV19|TRBD1
TGTGCCAGTAGTATGGCGGGGACAGGGGGCGAGCAGTTCTTC
CASSMAGTGGEQFF
>TRBJ1-1|NA|TRBV11-2|NA
TGTGCCAGCAGCCAAATGCGGAACACTGAAGCTTTCTTT
CASSQMRNTEAFF
>TRBJ1-1|NA|TRBV7-6|TRBD1
TGTGCCAGCAGCCCGAGGGACAGGGAGAACACTGAAGCTTTCTTT
CASSPRDRENTEAFF
>TRBJ1-3|few|TRBV2|NA
TGTGCCAGCAGCGGGCGGACAGAGAGCTCTGGAAACACCATATATTTT
CASSGRTESSGNTIYF
>TRBJ1-1|NA|TRBV29-1|NA
TGCAGCGTGGGGGACATACGAGCTTTCTTT
CSVGDIRAFF
>TRBJ1-2|NA|TRBV15|NA
TGTGCCACCAGCAGAGAGAGAGGAACGGGGGGCTACACCTTC
CATSRERGTGGYTF
>TRBJ2-5|NA|TRBV6-4|TRBD1
TGTGCCAGCAGTACCCGGGACAGCCAAGAGACCCAGTACTTC
CASSTRDSQETQYF
>TRBJ1-4|few|TRBV4-2|TRBD1
TGTGCCAGCAGCCAGACAGGGTTCCGCGAAAAACTGTTTTTT
CASSQTGFREKLFF
>TRBJ2-2|NA|TRBV7-3|TRBD1
TGTGCCAGCTGTAGGAAAGTGACAGGGCTACACCGGGGAGCTGTTTTT
CASCRKVTGLHRGAVF
>TRBJ2-3|NA|TRBV7-3|TRBD2
TGTGCCAGCAGCTTCGACGGGGGGGACACAGATACGCAGTATTTT
CASSFDGGDTDTQYF
>TRBJ2-7|few|TRBV11-3|TRBD1
TGTGCCAGCAGCCCCGGGACAGGGAATGACGAGCAGTACTTC
CASSPGTGNDEQYF